The 2 T cell receptor beta chains presented below share a single source sample, sequenced in a study of cytotoxic CD8 clonotypes in ibrutinib-treated CLL. Repertoires were generated with immunoSEQ multiplex PCR, while TCRdb's copy carries only in-frame clones and drops some. The sample shows fewer than 400,000 clones, 60% to 80% of them seen only once. The sample in question was PBMCs, obtained after 36 months of ibrutinib treatment. These receptors were obtained from a human donor with chronic lymphocytic leukemia.

The chain joins TRBV4-1 to TRBJ2-1; either TRBD1 or TRBD2 may supply D (5 bases each). The germline CDR1 and CDR2 sequences are MGHRA and YSYEKL. The CDR3 is 17 residues long. The V end lost 3 bases, the J end lost 1 base, and 16 bases lay between the germline ends. CDR3 in DNA: TGCGCCAGCAGCCACCAAACCGGGACGCCTTCCTACAATGAGCAGTTCTTC. Translating it yields CASSHQTGTPSYNEQFF.

This chain joins TRBV6-5 and TRBJ1-1, with 7 bases aligning to TRBD1. V was pared by 8 bases and J by 0 bases, with 9 bases of the junction left unmatched. The CDR3 runs 15 residues. From germline, CDR1 is MNHEY and CDR2 SVGAGI. In DNA, the CDR3 is TGTGCCAGCTTCCGGGACAGATACTTGAACACTGAAGCTTTCTTT. It codes for CASFRDRYLNTEAFF.